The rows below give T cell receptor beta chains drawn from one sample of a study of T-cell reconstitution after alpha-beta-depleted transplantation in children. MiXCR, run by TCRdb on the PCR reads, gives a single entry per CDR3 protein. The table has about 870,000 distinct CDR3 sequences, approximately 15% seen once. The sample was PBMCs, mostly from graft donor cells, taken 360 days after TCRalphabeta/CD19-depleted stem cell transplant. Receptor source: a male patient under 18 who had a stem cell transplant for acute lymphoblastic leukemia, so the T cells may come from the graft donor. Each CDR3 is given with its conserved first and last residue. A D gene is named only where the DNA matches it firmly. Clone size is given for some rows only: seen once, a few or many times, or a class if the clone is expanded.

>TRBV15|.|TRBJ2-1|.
TGTGCCACCAGCAGTTCGTACCCCGGGGATGAGCAGTTCTTC
CATSSSYPGDEQFF
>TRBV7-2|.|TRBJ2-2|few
TGTGCCAGCAGCCACCCCGGCGGCGGGGAGCTGTTTTTT
CASSHPGGGELFF
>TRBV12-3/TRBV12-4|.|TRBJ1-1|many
TGTGCCAGCAGTTTTACCGGCTCCTTAGAAGCTTTCTTT
CASSFTGSLEAFF
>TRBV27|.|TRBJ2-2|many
TGTGCCAGCAGTTTGATGGGGACCGGGGAGCTGTTTTTT
CASSLMGTGELFF
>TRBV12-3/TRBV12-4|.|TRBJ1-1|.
TGTGCCAGCAGTTTAAGGATGTCAGGCCGGATGGGGGAAGCTTTCTTT
CASSLRMSGRMGEAFF
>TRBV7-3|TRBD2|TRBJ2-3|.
TGTGCCAGCAGCTTAACAGGGACTAGCGGGAGATTTGGCACAGATACGCAGTATTTT
CASSLTGTSGRFGTDTQYF
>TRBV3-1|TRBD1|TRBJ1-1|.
TGTGCCAGCAGCCAAGAAGACAGGGTGACCACTGAAGCTTTCTTT
CASSQEDRVTTEAFF
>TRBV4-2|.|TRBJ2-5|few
TGTGCCAGCAGCTCCCCGGTCGTGGAGACCCAGTACTTC
CASSSPVVETQYF
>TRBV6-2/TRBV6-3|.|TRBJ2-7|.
TGTGCCAGCTCCTCCGGGGTCGGTTTCAACGAGCAGTACTTC
CASSSGVGFNEQYF
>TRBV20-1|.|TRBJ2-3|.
TGCAGTGCTGCCGAGAGACTAGACAGCGATACGCAGTATTTT
CSAAERLDSDTQYF
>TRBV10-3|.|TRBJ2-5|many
TGTGCCATCACCCCAGGAATAGAGACCCAGTACTTC
CAITPGIETQYF
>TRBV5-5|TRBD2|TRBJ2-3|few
TGTGCCAGCAGCTTATCCGGGACTAGCGTCCCAGATACGCAGTATTTT
CASSLSGTSVPDTQYF
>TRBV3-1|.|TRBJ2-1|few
TGTGCCAGCAGCCCGTTCGAGGTGCGGGTATACAATGAGCAGTTCTTC
CASSPFEVRVYNEQFF
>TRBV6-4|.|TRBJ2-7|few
TGTGCCAGCAGTGGGTCAGGGGAGGATAGCGGTACCTACGAGCAGTACTTC
CASSGSGEDSGTYEQYF
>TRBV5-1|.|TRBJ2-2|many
TGCGCCAGCAGCTTGGGGCCTTCAAACACCGGGGAGCTGTTTTTT
CASSLGPSNTGELFF
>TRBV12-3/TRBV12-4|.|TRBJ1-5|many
TGTGCCAGCAGTTCCCAGAGATTCAACAATCAGCCCCAGCATTTT
CASSSQRFNNQPQHF
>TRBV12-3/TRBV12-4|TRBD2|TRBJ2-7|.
TGTGCCAGCTGGGGACTAGAATCCCACGAGCAGTACTTC
CASWGLESHEQYF
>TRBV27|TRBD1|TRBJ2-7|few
TGTGCCAGCAGTCTACAGGGGTCCCCCTACGAGCAGTACTTC
CASSLQGSPYEQYF
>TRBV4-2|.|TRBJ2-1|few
TGTGCCAGCAGCCAGGTCCCATCCCATGAGCAGTTCTTC
CASSQVPSHEQFF
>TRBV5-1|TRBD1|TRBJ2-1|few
TGCGCCAGCAGCTTGGGGGGACAGGGCCACAATGAGCAGTTCTTC
CASSLGGQGHNEQFF
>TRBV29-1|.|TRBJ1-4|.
TGCAGCGTCCTCATTGGGCCAAATGAAAAACTGTTTTTT
CSVLIGPNEKLFF
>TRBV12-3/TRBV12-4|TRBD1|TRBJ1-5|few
TGTGCCAGCAGTCCCCGGGCAGGGGGCTATCAGCCCCAGCATTTT
CASSPRAGGYQPQHF
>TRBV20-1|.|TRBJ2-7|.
TGCAGTGCTAGAGTTCAACCCCCGGATTGGGAGCCTCCCTCTTCTCAGCAGTACTTC
CSARVQPPDWEPPSSQQYF
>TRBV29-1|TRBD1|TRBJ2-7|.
TGCAGCGTTGAGGTCGGGACAGGTGCCTACGAGCAGTACTTC
CSVEVGTGAYEQYF
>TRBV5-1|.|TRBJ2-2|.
TGCGCCAGCAAGACCCCGAACACCGGGGAGCTGTTTTTT
CASKTPNTGELFF
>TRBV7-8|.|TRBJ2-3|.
TGTGCCAGCACCCTGAACCGGATTACGCAGTATTTT
CASTLNRITQYF
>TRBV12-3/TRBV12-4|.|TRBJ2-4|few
TGTGCCAGCAGCCGGGGACTTGAAAACATTCAGTACTTC
CASSRGLENIQYF
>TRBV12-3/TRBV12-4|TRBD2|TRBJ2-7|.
TGTGCCAGCAGTTCGGGACTAGTCTTCGGCGAGCAGTACTTC
CASSSGLVFGEQYF
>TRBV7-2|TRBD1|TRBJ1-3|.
TGTGCCAGCAGCTATGGACAGGGGAGAAACACCATATATTTT
CASSYGQGRNTIYF
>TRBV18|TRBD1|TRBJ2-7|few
TGTGCCAGCTCACCGTCGTTGACAGGGGTGTACGAGCAGTACTTC
CASSPSLTGVYEQYF
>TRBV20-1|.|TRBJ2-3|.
TGCAGTGCTAGGTGGCTCCTTACCCCAGATACGCAGTATTTT
CSARWLLTPDTQYF
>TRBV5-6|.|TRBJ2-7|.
TGTGCCAGCAGCTCCCTTGGCGGGAAAACCTACGAGCAGTACTTC
CASSSLGGKTYEQYF
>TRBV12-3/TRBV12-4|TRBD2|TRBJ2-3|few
TGTGCCAGCAGGATCGGGAGGGGGATAGATACGCAGTATTTT
CASRIGRGIDTQYF
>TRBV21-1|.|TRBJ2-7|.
TGTGCCAGCAGCAAAGGAAACTCCCGATACGAGCAGTACTTC
CASSKGNSRYEQYF
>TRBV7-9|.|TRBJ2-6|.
TGTGCCGCGGGCTTTTTGCGGGGTTCCGGGGCCAACGTCCTGACTTTC
CAAGFLRGSGANVLTF
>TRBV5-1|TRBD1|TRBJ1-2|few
TGCGCCAGCAGCCCTTTGGACAGGGGTTATGGCTACACCTTC
CASSPLDRGYGYTF
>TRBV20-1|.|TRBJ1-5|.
TGCAGTGCTATTAGGGGGGCCGGTCAGCCCCAGCATTTT
CSAIRGAGQPQHF
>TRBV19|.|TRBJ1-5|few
TGTGCCAGTAGTACACCCAGGGGTAGGAATCAGCCCCAGCATTTT
CASSTPRGRNQPQHF
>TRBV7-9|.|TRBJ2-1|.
TGTGCCAGCAGCTCCCTCACCTCCTACAATGAGCAGTTCTTC
CASSSLTSYNEQFF
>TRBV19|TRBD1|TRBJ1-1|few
TGTGCCACAAAGGGACAGCCTTACACTGAAGCTTTCTTT
CATKGQPYTEAFF
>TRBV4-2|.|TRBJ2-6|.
TGTGCCAGCAGCCAAGAGACCCCTTCCAAAGTTCTGACTTTC
CASSQETPSKVLTF
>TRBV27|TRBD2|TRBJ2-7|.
TGTGCCAGCAGTTTACAACAGCGGGAGGGCCGTCACGAGCAGTACTTC
CASSLQQREGRHEQYF
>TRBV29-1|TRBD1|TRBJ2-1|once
TGCAGCGTGGGGGACAGGGGGCGCCATGAGCAGTTCTTC
CSVGDRGRHEQFF
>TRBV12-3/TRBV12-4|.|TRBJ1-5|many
TGTGCCAGCAGTTTCCGGGGAGCGGGCCAGCCCCAGCATTTT
CASSFRGAGQPQHF
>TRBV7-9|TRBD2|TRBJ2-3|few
TGTGCCAGCAGCCAACGGACTAGCGGCCCAGATACGCAGTATTTT
CASSQRTSGPDTQYF
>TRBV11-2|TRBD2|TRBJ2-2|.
TGTGCCAGCCAAACCGGGGGGTCGACCGGGGAGCTGTTTTTT
CASQTGGSTGELFF
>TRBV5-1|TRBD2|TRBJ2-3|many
TGCGCCAGCAGCTGGACTCGACTAGCGGGGGGGGATACGCAGTATTTT
CASSWTRLAGGDTQYF
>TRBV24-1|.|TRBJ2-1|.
TGTGCCACCAGTGATTCGGGAAGGGGCCGTTGGGGTGAGCAGTTCTTC
CATSDSGRGRWGEQFF
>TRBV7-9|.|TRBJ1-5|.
TGTGCCAGCAGCTTAGGGGCAGGGAGAAGAAATCAGCCCCAGCATTTT
CASSLGAGRRNQPQHF
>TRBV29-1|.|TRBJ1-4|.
TGCAGCGTTGATTTGGGGGAAAAACTGTTTTTT
CSVDLGEKLFF
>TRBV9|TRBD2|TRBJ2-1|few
TGTGCCAGCAGCGGACATAGCGGGAAGGGGCACGCTAACTCCTACAATGAGCAGTTCTTC
CASSGHSGKGHANSYNEQFF
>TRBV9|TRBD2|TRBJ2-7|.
TGTGCCAGCAGCGTCACTAGCGGGGCCTCCTACGAGCAGTACTTC
CASSVTSGASYEQYF
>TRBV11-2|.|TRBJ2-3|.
TGTGCCAGCAGCCCCCGATACGGCAATCCCCCAGATACGCAGTATTTT
CASSPRYGNPPDTQYF
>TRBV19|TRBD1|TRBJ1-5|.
TGTGCCGCCGGGACAGGGGATCAGCCCCAGCATTTT
CAAGTGDQPQHF
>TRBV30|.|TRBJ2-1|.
TGTGCCTGGACTAGCGACTACAATGAGCAGTTCTTC
CAWTSDYNEQFF
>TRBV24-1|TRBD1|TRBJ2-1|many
TGTGCCACCAGTGGACAGGGGGCACGGAATGAGCAGTTCTTC
CATSGQGARNEQFF
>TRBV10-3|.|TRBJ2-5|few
TGTGCCATCAGTGGGGGGCACGGCCGTCAAGAGACCCAGTACTTC
CAISGGHGRQETQYF
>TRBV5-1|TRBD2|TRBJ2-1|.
TGCGCCAGCAGCTCTTTACTAGCGGGAGTACCCTACAATGAGCAGTTCTTC
CASSSLLAGVPYNEQFF